These 11 T cell receptor beta chains originate from one sample sequenced in a study of control samples from healthy donors and cancer patients. Repertoires were generated with immunoSEQ multiplex PCR, while TCRdb's copy carries only in-frame clones and drops some. The sample includes some 120,000 clones, approximately 93% seen only once; the top ten take roughly 2.6%. The sequencing sample was made of blood. The receptors were sampled from a man under 40 in good health.

The table lists this clone with a count of one. The chain is built from TRBV5-5 and TRBJ2-1, with D perhaps matching TRBD2 (6 bases). CDR1 and CDR2 (germline): SGHKS, YYEKEE (reference sequence). V lost 4 bases and J 12 bases, leaving 26 bases between the germline ends. The CDR3 runs to 16 residues. The CDR3 region has the DNA TGTGCCAGCAGCGGCTCCCCCGGGACTCCGGCGACGGGGCAGTTCTTC. Its translation: CASSGSPGTPATGQFF.

J is TRBJ1-2 and V is TRBV24-1, with 11 bases lining up with TRBD1. The CDR3 is 15 amino acids. CDR1 and CDR2 (germline): KGHDR, SFDVKD. The V segment lost 4 bases and the J segment 7 bases; nucleotides outside the gene matches: 7. As DNA, the CDR3 is TGTGCCACCAGTGAGACGGGACAGGGGGGCTCTGGCTACACCTTC. Its protein product is CATSETGQGGSGYTF.

Only one count was recorded for this clone. This chain uses TRBV12-5 with TRBJ2-2, with unresolved D. Trimming shortened V by 9 bases and J by 8 bases, and 10 bases separated the two germline ends. The V gene's germline CDR1 is LGHNT and CDR2 FRNRAP. The CDR3 extends over 11 amino acids. The CDR3 DNA sequence: TGTGCTAGCTCTTCACCGGGGGAGCTGTTTTTT. This sequence encodes CASSSPGELFF.

The CDR3 region has the DNA TGCGCCAGCAGCTTGGCTGGTAGGGGTGAAGCTTTCTTT. Encoded protein: CASSLAGRGEAFF. V and J are TRBV5-1 and TRBJ1-1, with D maybe TRBD1 (5 bases). Germline CDR1 SGHRS, CDR2 YFSETQ. Trimming removed 0 bases at V and 7 bases at J, with 10 bases between. The CDR3 is 13 amino acids. The full variable domain, in which reference TRBV5-1 and TRBJ1-1 provide the parts outside the CDR3, is KAGVTQTPRYLIKTRGQQVTLSCSPISGHRSVSWYQQTPGQGLQFLFEYFSETQRNKGNFPGRFSGRQFSNSRSEMNVSTLELGDSALYLCASSLAGRGEAFFGQGTRLTVV.

The chain couples TRBV9 to TRBJ1-5; D is undetermined. Germline CDR1 SGDLS, CDR2 YYNGEE. The length of the CDR3 is 14 residues. Deletions cut 3 bases from V and 1 base from J, with 8 bases between. The CDR3 DNA is TGTGCCAGCAGCGCCACCTCAAGCAATCAGCCCCAGCATTTT. Translated, it gives CASSATSSNQPQHF.

The gene calls are TRBV20-1 and TRBJ1-2; a possible D gene is TRBD1 (5 bases). This CDR3 comprises 11 residues. V was cut by 6 bases and J by 13 bases, with 18 bases left in between. The germline V gene has CDR1 DFQATT and CDR2 SNEGSKA (reference sequence). Here the CDR3 reads CSARQGGRTTF. The DNA for the CDR3 is TGCAGTGCACGCCAGGGAGGACGGACCACCTTC.

The V and J genes are TRBV6-6 and TRBJ1-5; D gene ambiguous. The CDR3 extends over 15 amino acids. CDR1 is MNHNY and CDR2 is SVGAGI in the germline V gene (reference sequence). V gave up 6 bases and J gave up 0 bases, with 12 bases separating them. CDR3 bases: TGTGCCAGCAGCAGAAGAGATAATAGCAATCAGCCCCAGCATTTT. Amino acids: CASSRRDNSNQPQHF.

This chain joins TRBV5-6 and TRBJ2-3; 8 positions match TRBD2. Germline loops: CDR1 SGHDT, CDR2 YYEEEE. The trim removed 3 bases at V and 4 bases at J, leaving 7 bases unmatched. CDR3 length: 15 amino acids. CDR3 nucleotide sequence: TGTGCCAGCAGCTCGCCGGGACTAGTACCAGATACGCAGTATTTT. Protein product: CASSSPGLVPDTQYF.

The chain couples TRBV27 to TRBJ1-4; tentative D call: TRBD1 (6 bases). CDR3 size: 14 residues. Germline loops: CDR1 MNHEY, CDR2 SMNVEV (reference sequence). V lost 5 bases and J 2 bases, leaving 9 bases between the germline ends. The CDR3 region is CASSPRGTNEKLFF. Written as DNA, the CDR3 is TGTGCCAGCAGTCCCAGGGGTACTAATGAAAAACTGTTTTTT.

The chain joins TRBV5-1 to TRBJ1-2, with D perhaps TRBD1 (5 bases). Trimming shortened V by 0 bases and J by 4 bases, and 7 bases separated the two germline ends. CDR1 is SGHRS and CDR2 is YFSETQ in the germline V gene. The CDR3 runs 13 residues. Written as DNA, the CDR3 is TGCGCCAGCAGCTTGGGACAGCTCTATGGCTACACCTTC. The encoded protein is CASSLGQLYGYTF.

The chain couples TRBV27 to TRBJ2-2; possibly TRBD1 or TRBD2 for D (6 bases each). Trimming stripped 7 bases from V and 4 bases from J, with 16 bases between. CDR1 and CDR2 from the germline V gene are MNHEY and SMNVEV (reference sequence). The CDR3 has 15 amino acids. The CDR3 reads CASTLWGAVTGELFF. The CDR3 DNA is TGTGCCAGCACTCTGTGGGGGGCCGTCACCGGGGAGCTGTTTTTT.